This T cell receptor (beta chain) was captured by sequencing in a study of CD8 T cells in Susac syndrome. This CDR3 region has 12 residues. CDR1 SEHNR and CDR2 FQNEAQ come from the germline V gene (reference sequence). The V end lost 2 bases, the J end lost 6 bases, and 7 bases lay between the germline ends. When the RNA was reverse transcribed, random hexamers were used with an input of roughly 0.5 to 1 ug. By means of immunoSEQ multiplex PCR, TCR beta CDR3 spanning 54 Vbeta and 13 Jbeta underwent amplification. MiXCR was run by TCRdb on the immunoSEQ multiplex PCR reads, yielding one entry per CDR3 protein. Of around 70,000 distinct CDR3 sequences in the sample, 94% were seen once. The multiple sclerosis controls consisted of treatment-naive patients with relapsing-remitting disease, either stable or active.

V is TRBV7-9 and J is TRBJ1-2; D might be TRBD1 (6 bases). Sequencing input: CD8+ T cells from PBMCs. This clonotype was obtained from a human donor with multiple sclerosis. The CDR3 DNA reads TGTGCCAGCAGCTTATCAGGGGATGGCTACACCTTC. As protein: CASSLSGDGYTF.